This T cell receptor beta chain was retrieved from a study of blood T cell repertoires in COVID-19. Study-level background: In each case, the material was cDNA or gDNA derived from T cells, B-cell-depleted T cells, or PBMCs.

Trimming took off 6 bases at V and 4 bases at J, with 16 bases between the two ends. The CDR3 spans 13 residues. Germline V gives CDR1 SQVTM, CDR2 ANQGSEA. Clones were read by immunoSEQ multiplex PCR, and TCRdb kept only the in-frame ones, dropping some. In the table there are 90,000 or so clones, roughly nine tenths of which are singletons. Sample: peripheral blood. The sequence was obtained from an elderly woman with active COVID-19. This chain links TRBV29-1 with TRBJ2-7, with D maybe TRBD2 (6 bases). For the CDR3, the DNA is TGCAGCGTCGGCGGCGGGACCCTATACGAGCAGTACTTC. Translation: CSVGGGTLYEQYF.